Detailed here is one TCR beta chain. The target antigen is unknown. The V and J ends lost 3 bases and 3 bases, in that order; junction bases with no gene match: 4. CDR3 size: 15 residues. RNA transcripts yielded amplified TCR beta CDR3 regions. In the first round, RT-PCR was carried out with HTBI primers, and a multiplex PCR formed the second round. Each CDR3 protein is one row after TCRdb ran MiXCR on the multiplex PCR reads. The repertoire has approximately 160,000 distinct CDR3 sequences, 39% of them found once; the top ten carry about 9.5%. These data originate in a study of Graves' ophthalmopathy and Graves' hyperthyroidism. Points from the study as a whole: Blood shared most expanded thyroid clonotypes above 0.001 frequency. Sensitivity reached 55% to 71% and specificity about 72% when the model predicted ophthalmopathy progression.

The TCR sequence derives from a man aged 25-45 years with Graves' ophthalmopathy. This chain connects TRBV12-3 or TRBV12-4 to TRBJ1-5, with 8 bases matching TRBD1. Sequencing was carried out using peripheral blood. CDR3 region: CASSLDRAYNQPQHF. CDR3 DNA: TGTGCCAGCAGTTTGGACAGGGCCTACAATCAGCCCCAGCATTTT.